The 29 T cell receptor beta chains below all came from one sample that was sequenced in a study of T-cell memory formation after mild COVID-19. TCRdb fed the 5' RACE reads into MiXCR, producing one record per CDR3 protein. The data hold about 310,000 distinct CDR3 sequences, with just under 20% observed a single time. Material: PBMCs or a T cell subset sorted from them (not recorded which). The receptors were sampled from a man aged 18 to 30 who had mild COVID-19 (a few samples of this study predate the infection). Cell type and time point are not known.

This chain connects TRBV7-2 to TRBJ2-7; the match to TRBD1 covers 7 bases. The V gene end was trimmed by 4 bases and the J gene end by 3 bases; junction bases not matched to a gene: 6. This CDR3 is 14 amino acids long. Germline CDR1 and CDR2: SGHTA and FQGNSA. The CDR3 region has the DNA TGTGCCAGCAGCTCCAACAGGGGCAGCTACGAGCAGTACTTC. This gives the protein CASSSNRGSYEQYF.

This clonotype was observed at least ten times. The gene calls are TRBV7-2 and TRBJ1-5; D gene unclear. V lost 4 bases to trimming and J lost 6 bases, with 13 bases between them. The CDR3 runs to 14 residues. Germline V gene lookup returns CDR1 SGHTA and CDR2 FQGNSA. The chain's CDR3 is CASSSPKAGQPQHF. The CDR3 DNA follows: TGTGCCAGCAGCTCCCCCAAGGCAGGTCAGCCCCAGCATTTT.

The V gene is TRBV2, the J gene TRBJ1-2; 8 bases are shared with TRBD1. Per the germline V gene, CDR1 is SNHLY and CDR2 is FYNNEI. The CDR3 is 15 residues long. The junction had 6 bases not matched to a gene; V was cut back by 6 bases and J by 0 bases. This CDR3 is CASSFMTGANYGYTF. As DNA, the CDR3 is TGTGCCAGCAGCTTTATGACAGGGGCTAACTATGGCTACACCTTC.

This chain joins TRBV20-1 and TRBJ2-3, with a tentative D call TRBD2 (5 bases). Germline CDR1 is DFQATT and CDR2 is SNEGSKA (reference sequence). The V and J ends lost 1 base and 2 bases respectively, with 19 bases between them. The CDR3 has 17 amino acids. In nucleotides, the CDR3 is TGCAGTGCTAGAGGGATTGGGGAGAGGAGAGTCACAGATACGCAGTATTTT. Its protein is CSARGIGERRVTDTQYF.

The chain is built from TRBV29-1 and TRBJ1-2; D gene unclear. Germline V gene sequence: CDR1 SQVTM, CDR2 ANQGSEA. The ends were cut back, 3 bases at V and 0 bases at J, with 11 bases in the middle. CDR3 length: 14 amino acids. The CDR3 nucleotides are TGCAGCGTTGAGGCTGAGGAGTCTAACTATGGCTACACCTTC. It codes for CSVEAEESNYGYTF. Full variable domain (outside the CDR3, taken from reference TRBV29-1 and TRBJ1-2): SAVISQKPSRDICQRGTSLTIQCQVDSQVTMMFWYRQQPGQSLTLIATANQGSEATYESGFVIDKFPISRPNLTFSTLTVSNMSPEDSSIYLCSVEAEESNYGYTFGSGTRLTVV.

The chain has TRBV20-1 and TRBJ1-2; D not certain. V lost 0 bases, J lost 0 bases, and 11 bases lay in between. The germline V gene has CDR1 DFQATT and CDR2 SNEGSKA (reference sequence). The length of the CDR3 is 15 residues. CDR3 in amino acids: CSARDWAPANYGYTF. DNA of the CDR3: TGCAGTGCTAGAGATTGGGCTCCAGCTAACTATGGCTACACCTTC.

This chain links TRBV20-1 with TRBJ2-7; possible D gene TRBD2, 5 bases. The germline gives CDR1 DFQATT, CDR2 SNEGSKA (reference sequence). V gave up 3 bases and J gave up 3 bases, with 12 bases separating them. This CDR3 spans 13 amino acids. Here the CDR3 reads CSASKAGGYEQYV. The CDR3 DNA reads TGCAGTGCTAGTAAGGCGGGCGGCTACGAGCAGTACGTC.

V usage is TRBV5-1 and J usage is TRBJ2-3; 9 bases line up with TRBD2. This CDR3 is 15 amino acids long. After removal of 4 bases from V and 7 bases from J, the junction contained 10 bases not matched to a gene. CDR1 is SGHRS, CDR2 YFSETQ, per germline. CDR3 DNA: TGCGCCAGCAGCCCCCCCAGCGGGGGGCGGAATACGCAGTATTTT. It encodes CASSPPSGGRNTQYF.

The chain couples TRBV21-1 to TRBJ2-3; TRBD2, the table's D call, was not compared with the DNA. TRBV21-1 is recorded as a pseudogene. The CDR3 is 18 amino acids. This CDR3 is CASGLWSGGSLYTDTQYF. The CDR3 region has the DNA TGTGCCAGCGGCCTATGGAGCGGGGGGTCCCTGTACACAGATACGCAGTATTTT.

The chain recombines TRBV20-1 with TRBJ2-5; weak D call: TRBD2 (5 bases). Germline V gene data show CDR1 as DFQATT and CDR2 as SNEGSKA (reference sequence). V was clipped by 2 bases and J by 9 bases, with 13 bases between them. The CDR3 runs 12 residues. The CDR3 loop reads CSARRGEVAQYF. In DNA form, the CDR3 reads TGCAGTGCTAGACGGGGTGAGGTGGCCCAGTACTTC.

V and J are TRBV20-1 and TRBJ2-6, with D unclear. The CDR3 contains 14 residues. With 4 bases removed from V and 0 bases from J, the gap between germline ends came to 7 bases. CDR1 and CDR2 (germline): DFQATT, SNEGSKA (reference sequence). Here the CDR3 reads CSAIESSGANVLTF. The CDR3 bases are TGCAGTGCTATAGAAAGCTCTGGGGCCAACGTCCTGACTTTC.

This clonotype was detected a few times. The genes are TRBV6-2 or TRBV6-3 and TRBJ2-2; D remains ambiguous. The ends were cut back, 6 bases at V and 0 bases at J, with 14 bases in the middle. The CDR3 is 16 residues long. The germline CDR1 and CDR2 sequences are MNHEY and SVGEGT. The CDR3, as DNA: TGTGCCAGCAGCCTTTTGGCCGACGCGAACACCGGGGAGCTGTTTTTT. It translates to CASSLLADANTGELFF.

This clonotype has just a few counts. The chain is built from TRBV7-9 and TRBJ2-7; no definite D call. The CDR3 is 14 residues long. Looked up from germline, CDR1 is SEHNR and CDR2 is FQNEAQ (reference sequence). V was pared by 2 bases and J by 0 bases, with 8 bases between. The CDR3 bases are TGTGCCAGCAGCTTATCGGAGAGCTCCTACGAGCAGTACTTC. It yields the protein CASSLSESSYEQYF.

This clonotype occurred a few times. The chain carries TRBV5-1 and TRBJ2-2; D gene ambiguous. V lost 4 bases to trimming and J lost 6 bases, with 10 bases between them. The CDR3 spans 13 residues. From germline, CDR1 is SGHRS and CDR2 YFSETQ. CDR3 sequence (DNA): TGCGCCAGCAGCCTGGCCCAGGCCGGGGAGCTGTTTTTT. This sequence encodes CASSLAQAGELFF.

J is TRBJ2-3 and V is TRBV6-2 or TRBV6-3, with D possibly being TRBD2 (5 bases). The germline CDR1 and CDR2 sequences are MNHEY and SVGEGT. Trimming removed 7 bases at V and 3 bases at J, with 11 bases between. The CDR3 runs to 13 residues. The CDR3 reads CASKLTGTDTQYF. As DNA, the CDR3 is TGTGCCAGCAAGCTAACGGGGACAGATACGCAGTATTTT.

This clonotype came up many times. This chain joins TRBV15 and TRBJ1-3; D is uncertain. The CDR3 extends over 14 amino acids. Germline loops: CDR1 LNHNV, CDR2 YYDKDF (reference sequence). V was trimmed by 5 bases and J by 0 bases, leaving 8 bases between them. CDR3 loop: CATSLAGSGNTIYF. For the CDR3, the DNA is TGTGCCACCAGCCTGGCGGGCTCTGGAAACACCATATATTTT.

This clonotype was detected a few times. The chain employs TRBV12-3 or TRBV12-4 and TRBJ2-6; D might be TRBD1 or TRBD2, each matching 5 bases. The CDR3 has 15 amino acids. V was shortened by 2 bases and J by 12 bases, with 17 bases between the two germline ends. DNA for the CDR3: TGTGCCAGCAGTTTACGGGGCCTGCAGGCTGGCGTCCTGACTTTC. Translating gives CASSLRGLQAGVLTF.

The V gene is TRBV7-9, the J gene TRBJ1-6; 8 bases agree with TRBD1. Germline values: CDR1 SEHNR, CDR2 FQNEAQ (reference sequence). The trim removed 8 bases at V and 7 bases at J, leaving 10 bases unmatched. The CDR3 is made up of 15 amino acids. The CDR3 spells CASSDRAGGNSPLHF. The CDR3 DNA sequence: TGTGCCAGCTCGGACAGGGCCGGAGGGAATTCACCCCTCCACTTT. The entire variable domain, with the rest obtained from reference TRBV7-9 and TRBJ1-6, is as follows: DTGVSQNPRHKITKRGQNVTFRCDPISEHNRLYWYRQTLGQGPEFLTYFQNEAQLEKSRLLSDRFSAERPKGSFSTLEIQRTEQGDSAMYLCASSDRAGGNSPLHFGNGTRLTVT.

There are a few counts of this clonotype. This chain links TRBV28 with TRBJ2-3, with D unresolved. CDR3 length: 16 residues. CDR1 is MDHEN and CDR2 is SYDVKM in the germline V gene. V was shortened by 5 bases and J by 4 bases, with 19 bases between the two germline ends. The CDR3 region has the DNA TGTGCCAGCAGTGCTCACTGGTCGTCTGTGCCAGATACGCAGTATTTT. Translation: CASSAHWSSVPDTQYF. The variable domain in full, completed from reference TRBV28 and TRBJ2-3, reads DVKVTQSSRYLVKRTGEKVFLECVQDMDHENMFWYRQDPGLGLRLIYFSYDVKMKEKGDIPEGYSVSREKKERFSLILESASTNQTSMYLCASSAHWSSVPDTQYFGPGTRLTVL.

CDR3 sequence reads: CASSLGDTLNTEAFF. In DNA form, the CDR3 reads TGCGCCAGCAGCTTGGGGGACACCCTGAACACTGAAGCTTTCTTT. The V and J genes are TRBV5-1 and TRBJ1-1; a weak D match, TRBD1 (6 bases). Germline values: CDR1 SGHRS, CDR2 YFSETQ. V was clipped by 0 bases and J by 0 bases, with 9 bases between them. The CDR3 runs 15 residues.

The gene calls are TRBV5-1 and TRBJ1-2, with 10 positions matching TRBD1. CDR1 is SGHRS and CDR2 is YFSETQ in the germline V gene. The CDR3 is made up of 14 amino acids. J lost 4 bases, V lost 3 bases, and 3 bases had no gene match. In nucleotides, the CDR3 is TGCGCCAGCAGCTCGGACAGGGGGATCTATGGCTACACCTTC. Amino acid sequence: CASSSDRGIYGYTF.

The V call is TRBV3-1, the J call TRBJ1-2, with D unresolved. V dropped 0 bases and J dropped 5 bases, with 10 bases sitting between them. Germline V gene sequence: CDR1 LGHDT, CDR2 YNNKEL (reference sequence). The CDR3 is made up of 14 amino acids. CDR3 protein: CASSQDLTPYGYTF. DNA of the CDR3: TGTGCCAGCAGCCAAGATCTTACACCTTATGGCTACACCTTC.

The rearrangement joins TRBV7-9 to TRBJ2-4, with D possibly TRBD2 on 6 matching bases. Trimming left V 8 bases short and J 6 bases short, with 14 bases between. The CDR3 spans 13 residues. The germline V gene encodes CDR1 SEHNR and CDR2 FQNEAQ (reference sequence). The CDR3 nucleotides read TGTGCCAGCGCTCTCGCCGGGGGAAACATTCAGTACTTC. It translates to CASALAGGNIQYF.

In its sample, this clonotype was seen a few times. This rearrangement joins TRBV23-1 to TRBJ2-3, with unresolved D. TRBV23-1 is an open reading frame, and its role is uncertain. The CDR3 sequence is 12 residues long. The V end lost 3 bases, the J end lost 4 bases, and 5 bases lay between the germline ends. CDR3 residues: CASSHPPDTQYF. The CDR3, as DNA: TGCGCCAGCAGTCATCCCCCAGATACGCAGTATTTT.

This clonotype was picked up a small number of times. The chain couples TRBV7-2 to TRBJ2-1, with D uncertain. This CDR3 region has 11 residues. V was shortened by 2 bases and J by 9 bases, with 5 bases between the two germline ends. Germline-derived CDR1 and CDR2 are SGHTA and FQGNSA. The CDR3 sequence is CASSLLLEQFF. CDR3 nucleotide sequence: TGTGCCAGCAGCTTATTACTTGAGCAGTTCTTC. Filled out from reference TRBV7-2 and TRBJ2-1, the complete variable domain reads GAGVSQSPSNKVTEKGKDVELRCDPISGHTALYWYRQSLGQGLEFLIYFQGNSAPDKSGLPSDRFSAERTGGSVSTLTIQRTQQEDSAVYLCASSLLLEQFFGPGTRLTVL.

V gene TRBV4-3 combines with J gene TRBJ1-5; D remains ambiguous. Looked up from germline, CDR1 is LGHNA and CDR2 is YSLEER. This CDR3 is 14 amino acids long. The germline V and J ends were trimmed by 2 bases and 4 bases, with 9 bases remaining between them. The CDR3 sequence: CASSQSWGNQPQHF. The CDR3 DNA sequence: TGCGCCAGCAGCCAATCATGGGGTAATCAGCCCCAGCATTTT.

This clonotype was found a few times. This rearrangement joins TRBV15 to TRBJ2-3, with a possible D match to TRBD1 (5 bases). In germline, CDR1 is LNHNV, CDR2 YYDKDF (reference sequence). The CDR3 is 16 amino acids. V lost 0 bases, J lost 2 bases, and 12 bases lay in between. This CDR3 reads CATSRDIRADTDTQYF. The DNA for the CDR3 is TGTGCCACCAGCAGAGATATCAGGGCGGACACAGATACGCAGTATTTT.

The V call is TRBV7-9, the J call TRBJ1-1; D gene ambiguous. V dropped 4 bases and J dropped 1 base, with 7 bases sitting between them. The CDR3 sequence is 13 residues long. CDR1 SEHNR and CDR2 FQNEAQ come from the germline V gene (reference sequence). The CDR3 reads CASSSYGNTEAFF. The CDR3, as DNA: TGTGCCAGCAGCTCCTACGGGAACACTGAAGCTTTCTTT.

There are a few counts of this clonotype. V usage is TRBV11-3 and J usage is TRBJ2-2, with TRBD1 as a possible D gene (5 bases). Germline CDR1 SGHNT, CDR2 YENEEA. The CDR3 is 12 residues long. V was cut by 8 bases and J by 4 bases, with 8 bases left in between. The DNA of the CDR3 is TGTGCCAGCGGGGCGAGCACCGGGGAGCTGTTTTTT. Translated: CASGASTGELFF. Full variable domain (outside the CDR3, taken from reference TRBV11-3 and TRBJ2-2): EAGVVQSPRYKIIEKKQPVAFWCNPISGHNTLYWYLQNLGQGPELLIRYENEEAVDDSQLPKDRFSAERLKGVDSTLKIQPAELGDSAVYLCASGASTGELFFGEGSRLTVL.